These T cell receptor beta chains were read from a single sample in a study of cytomegalovirus exposure and HLA in healthy donors. Clones were read by immunoSEQ multiplex PCR, and TCRdb kept only the in-frame ones, dropping some. The profile shows more than 250,000 clones, about 85% of them singletons. Sequenced input: PBMCs. The receptors here all came from a young woman in good health and CMV-seropositive. Both conserved end residues are part of each CDR3. The D gene is left open where the match is weak. Expanded clones are given a class, and other clones once, few, many or no size at all.

V	length	J	D	size	DNA	CDR3
TRBV27	22	TRBJ2-7	TRBD2	.	TGTGCCAGCAGTTCACCGACGGGACTAGCGGGGGGGCTTTCCACGGGTTCCTACGAGCAGTACTTC	CASSSPTGLAGGLSTGSYEQYF
TRBV29-1	15	TRBJ2-3	.	.	TGCAGCGTTGCTTTGCTAGCAGGGGGCACAGATACGCAGTATTTT	CSVALLAGGTDTQYF
TRBV6-5	15	TRBJ1-6	.	.	TGTGCCAGCAGTTCCGGGGGGGCAGGAGATTCACCCCTCCACTTT	CASSSGGAGDSPLHF
TRBV30	16	TRBJ2-7	.	.	TGTGCCTGGAGTGTACGCGACTCGCGTGCACCCTACGAGCAGTACTTC	CAWSVRDSRAPYEQYF
TRBV7-9	13	TRBJ2-5	.	once	TGTGCCAGCAGCTTAGGTGGGCAAGAGACCCAGTACTTC	CASSLGGQETQYF
TRBV28	14	TRBJ2-7	TRBD1	.	TGTGCCAGCAGACAAAGGGACAGCTCCTACGAGCAGTACTTC	CASRQRDSSYEQYF
TRBV4-1	16	TRBJ1-4	TRBD1	.	TGCGCCAGCAGCCAAGATTCGGGACAGGTTAATGAAAAACTGTTTTTT	CASSQDSGQVNEKLFF
TRBV4-3	18	TRBJ1-1	TRBD1	.	TGCGCCAGCAGCCGATGGACAGGGGGCCCCGAGGCCCCCACTGAAGCTTTCTTT	CASSRWTGGPEAPTEAFF
TRBV28	13	TRBJ2-7	.	once	TGTGCCGGGGGCCCGGGGAGGATCTACGAGCAGTACTTC	CAGGPGRIYEQYF
TRBV4-3	15	TRBJ1-2	.	.	TGCGCCAGCAGCCAAGATTTGGCCAGGGTGTATGGCTACACCTTC	CASSQDLARVYGYTF
TRBV28	16	TRBJ2-7	.	once	TGTGCCAGCGATTCGGGGATTCCGGGATCTCTTTACGAGCAGTACTTC	CASDSGIPGSLYEQYF
TRBV7-6	19	TRBJ2-3	TRBD2	.	TGTGCCAGCAGCTTAGTGGTGAGGGGGACTAGCGGGATACCAGATACGCAGTATTTT	CASSLVVRGTSGIPDTQYF
TRBV6-5	15	TRBJ2-6	.	once	TGTGCCAGCAGTTATGCCAGCTCTGGGGCCAACGTCCTGACTTTC	CASSYASSGANVLTF
TRBV27	13	TRBJ2-7	.	.	TGTGCCAGCAGTTTAAGCAGTACCTACGAGCAGTACTTC	CASSLSSTYEQYF
TRBV5-1	16	TRBJ2-7	.	.	TGCGCCAGCAGCCCCACAGGAAGTTTATCCCCCTACGAGCAGTACTTC	CASSPTGSLSPYEQYF
TRBV7-2	15	TRBJ2-1	TRBD2	.	TGTGCCAGCAGCTCCCTAGCGGGGGTCACCAATGAGCAGTTCTTC	CASSSLAGVTNEQFF
TRBV6-5	15	TRBJ2-6	TRBD2	.	TGTGCCAGCAGTTACCGGGGGGCTGGGGCCAACGTCCTGACTTTC	CASSYRGAGANVLTF
TRBV27	17	TRBJ1-2	TRBD1	.	TGTGCCAGCAGTTTATTCCAGGACAGGGGGCGAAACTATGGCTACACCTTC	CASSLFQDRGRNYGYTF
TRBV13	16	TRBJ2-2	TRBD1	.	TGTGCCAGCAGACCACCGGGGACAGATTCGCCCGGGGAGCTGTTTTTT	CASRPPGTDSPGELFF
TRBV27	18	TRBJ2-3	TRBD2	.	TGTGCCAGCAGTCTCCCGGGACTATTCGGGAAAGAGACAGATACGCAGTATTTT	CASSLPGLFGKETDTQYF
TRBV27	12	TRBJ2-1	.	.	TGTGCCAGCAGTTTGGGCGGCTATGAGCAGTTCTTC	CASSLGGYEQFF
TRBV6-5	16	TRBJ2-1	.	once	TGTGCCAGCAGTTACGCCCCTAATCTAGCGTCCAATGAGCAGTTCTTC	CASSYAPNLASNEQFF
TRBV16	13	TRBJ2-7	.	.	TGTGCCAGCAGCTTCCGGGGACCCTACGAGCAGTACTTC	CASSFRGPYEQYF
TRBV6-1	16	TRBJ2-1	.	.	TGTGCCAGCAGTGGGGCAGGGGCCCTCACCTACAATGAGCAGTTCTTC	CASSGAGALTYNEQFF
TRBV5-1	14	TRBJ2-2	.	.	TGCGCCAGCAGCGCCAAGGGTGCGGCCGGGGAGCTGTTTTTT	CASSAKGAAGELFF
TRBV4-2	13	TRBJ2-1	.	.	TGTGCCAGCAGCCAAGTGGTAGGCAATGAGCAGTTCTTC	CASSQVVGNEQFF
TRBV9	13	TRBJ1-2	.	.	TGTGCCAGCGGATACACGGGGATATATGGCTACACCTTC	CASGYTGIYGYTF
TRBV7-2	15	TRBJ2-3	.	.	TGTGCCAGCAGCTTAGGGGTGGGGGCCACAGATACGCAGTATTTT	CASSLGVGATDTQYF
TRBV28	11	TRBJ2-7	.	.	TGTGCCAGCAGGGGGTCAGGCCGGCAGTACTTC	CASRGSGRQYF